The 10 T cell receptor beta chains reported below all come from one sample, sequenced in a study of blood T cell repertoires in COVID-19. TCRdb's table, derived via immunoSEQ multiplex PCR, lists solely in-frame clones and lacks some. The data show tens of thousands of clones, more than 85% seen once. The sample taken for sequencing was peripheral blood. The origin of the receptors is a human donor with active COVID-19. The donor label of this sample is uncertain.

V gene TRBV10-2 combines with J gene TRBJ2-1; D gene uncertain. Per the germline V gene, CDR1 is WSHSY and CDR2 is SAAADI. V lost 7 bases to trimming and J lost 4 bases, with 14 bases between them. CDR3 length: 14 residues. The CDR3 sequence is CASTDIGGYNEQFF. The CDR3 DNA sequence: TGCGCCAGCACCGACATCGGTGGGTACAATGAGCAGTTCTTC.

The rearrangement joins TRBV19 to TRBJ1-2, with D hard to call. The CDR3 totals 13 residues. Germline assignment: CDR1 LNHDA and CDR2 SQIVND (reference sequence). Trimming pared 7 bases from V and 0 bases from J, leaving 9 bases between. The CDR3 DNA reads TGTGCCAGTAAAGAGTCGGCTAACTATGGCTACACCTTC. Its protein is CASKESANYGYTF.

The chain uses TRBV11-2 and TRBJ2-7, with D possibly being TRBD2 (5 bases). In germline, CDR1 is SGHAT, CDR2 FQNNGV. The V end was cut by 3 bases, the J end by 5 bases, with 14 bases between. This CDR3 contains 14 residues. The CDR3 region has the DNA TGTGCCAGCAGCTTCTCGGGAACACTAAACGAGCAGTACTTC. Translation gives CASSFSGTLNEQYF.

This clone was seen a single time. The CDR3 sequence is CASRPGSNEKLFF. In nucleotides, the CDR3 is TGTGCCAGCAGACCCGGGAGCAATGAAAAACTGTTTTTT. This chain connects TRBV2 to TRBJ1-4; D is undetermined. The CDR3 runs 13 residues. Germline-derived CDR1 and CDR2 are SNHLY and FYNNEI. V was pared by 6 bases and J by 5 bases, with 10 bases between.

The chain combines TRBV7-8 with TRBJ2-3; 10 bases match TRBD2. The CDR3 consists of 16 residues. From germline, CDR1 is SGHVS and CDR2 FQNEAQ. Trimming cost V 1 base and J 1 base; bases outside gene matches: 2. The CDR3, as DNA: TGTGCCAGCAGCTTAGGACTAGCGGGTGGCACAGATACGCAGTATTTT. Translated: CASSLGLAGGTDTQYF.

The rearrangement links TRBV29-1 to TRBJ2-5; 10 nucleotides match TRBD1. Germline lookup yields CDR1 SQVTM and CDR2 ANQGSEA. The CDR3 is 14 amino acids. J lost 5 bases, V lost 2 bases, and 5 bases had no gene match. CDR3 coding DNA: TGCAGCGTTGAAAGGGACAGGGGAATGGAGACCCAGTACTTC. Its protein product is CSVERDRGMETQYF. Filled out from reference TRBV29-1 and TRBJ2-5, the complete variable domain reads SAVISQKPSRDICQRGTSLTIQCQVDSQVTMMFWYRQQPGQSLTLIATANQGSEATYESGFVIDKFPISRPNLTFSTLTVSNMSPEDSSIYLCSVERDRGMETQYFGPGTRLLVL.

V and J are TRBV11-3 and TRBJ2-7; 9 nucleotides line up with TRBD2. J lost 3 bases, V lost 0 bases, and 3 bases had no gene match. CDR3 length equals 15 residues. Germline CDR1 is SGHNT and CDR2 is YENEEA. The CDR3: CASSLDGREGYEQYF. CDR3 bases: TGTGCCAGCAGCTTAGATGGGCGGGAGGGCTACGAGCAGTACTTC. The variable domain in full, completed from reference TRBV11-3 and TRBJ2-7, reads EAGVVQSPRYKIIEKKQPVAFWCNPISGHNTLYWYLQNLGQGPELLIRYENEEAVDDSQLPKDRFSAERLKGVDSTLKIQPAELGDSAVYLCASSLDGREGYEQYFGPGTRLTVT.

The chain has TRBV5-5 and TRBJ1-6, with 8 positions matching TRBD1. The germline V gene encodes CDR1 SGHKS and CDR2 YYEKEE (reference sequence). This CDR3 is built from 15 residues. The ends lost 4 bases at V and 9 bases at J; junction bases unmatched: 9. CDR3 DNA sequence: TGTGCCAGCAGCCCCGGGACAGGATTTGTTTCACCCCTCCACTTT. Its protein product is CASSPGTGFVSPLHF.

The chain recombines TRBV3-1 (or the pseudogene TRBV3-2) with TRBJ1-2; maybe TRBD1 (5 bases). The CDR3 totals 15 residues. Trimming cost V 1 base and J 5 bases, with 14 bases left between them. The germline V gene has CDR1 LGHDT and CDR2 YNNKEL (reference sequence). The CDR3 sequence is CASSQGPAGRYGYTF. The CDR3 DNA reads TGTGCCAGCAGCCAAGGCCCCGCAGGGAGGTATGGCTACACCTTC.

The chain links TRBV6-5 to TRBJ2-7, with TRBD2 identical over 11 bases. V was clipped by 2 bases and J by 4 bases; unmatched bases: 7. CDR3 size: 16 residues. CDR1 and CDR2 (germline): MNHEY, SVGAGI. The CDR3 DNA is TGTGCCAGCAGTTACCTTCCGGGACTAGCGGAATACGAGCAGTACTTC. This codes for CASSYLPGLAEYEQYF.